Below, 31 T cell receptor beta chains from the same sample are listed, as sequenced in a study of spatial heterogeneity in lung cancer. TCRdb re-called the 5' RACE reads through MiXCR, storing one row per CDR3 protein. Among approximately 92,000 distinct CDR3 sequences, approximately 12% were seen once, and the ten largest hold about 40%. Sample time point: sample taken at primary tumor resection. Sequenced here: PBMCs, sampled at surgery. The receptor set was obtained from a male donor with early-stage non-small cell lung cancer.

The table lists this clonotype with a few counts. This CDR3 reads CASSPPGRGGQTGELFF. CDR3 DNA sequence: TGTGCCAGCAGCCCCCCGGGACGGGGGGGCCAAACCGGGGAGCTGTTTTTT. V and J are TRBV7-3 and TRBJ2-2; TRBD2 matches at 8 bases. CDR1 and CDR2 from the germline V gene are SGHTA and FQGTGA. The CDR3 is made up of 17 amino acids. V was clipped by 5 bases and J by 5 bases; unmatched bases: 13.

The table lists this clonotype with many counts. CDR3 region: CASSGSDYSNQPQHF. For the CDR3, the DNA is TGCGCCAGCAGTGGGTCTGATTATAGCAATCAGCCCCAGCATTTT. The J gene is TRBJ1-5, the V gene TRBV10-2; no reliable D call. V was pared by 4 bases and J by 0 bases, with 10 bases between. There are 15 residues in the CDR3. The germline CDR1 and CDR2 sequences are WSHSY and SAAADI.

This clonotype was found a few times. The chain joins TRBV7-2 to TRBJ1-5, with a weak D call TRBD1 (5 bases). Germline lookup yields CDR1 SGHTA and CDR2 FQGNSA. Trimming left V 6 bases short and J 3 bases short, with 15 bases between. The CDR3 has 15 amino acids. CDR3 sequence reads: CASSSTVLANQPQHF. The CDR3 region has the DNA TGTGCCAGCAGTTCGACAGTCCTAGCCAATCAGCCCCAGCATTTT. Combining the CDR3 with reference TRBV7-2 and TRBJ1-5 gives the whole variable domain GAGVSQSPSNKVTEKGKDVELRCDPISGHTALYWYRQSLGQGLEFLIYFQGNSAPDKSGLPSDRFSAERTGGSVSTLTIQRTQQEDSAVYLCASSSTVLANQPQHFGDGTRLSIL.

This clonotype was picked up a small number of times. The V call is TRBV7-9, the J call TRBJ1-4; tentative D call: TRBD1 (6 bases). This CDR3 comprises 14 residues. V gave up 6 bases and J gave up 5 bases, with 13 bases separating them. Germline loops: CDR1 SEHNR, CDR2 FQNEAQ (reference sequence). CDR3 loop: CASSFVTGNEKLFF. The CDR3 nucleotides are TGTGCCAGCAGTTTCGTAACAGGGAATGAAAAACTGTTTTTT.

This clonotype was picked up many times. This chain connects TRBV28 to TRBJ1-5; D gene unclear. CDR3 size: 14 residues. Trimming stripped 8 bases from V and 3 bases from J, with 14 bases between. Germline values: CDR1 MDHEN, CDR2 SYDVKM. CDR3 nucleotides: TGTGCCAGCGCCCTGGGAGAGGCCAATCAGCCCCAGCATTTT. This encodes CASALGEANQPQHF.

This clonotype showed up many times. The chain carries TRBV7-2 and TRBJ2-5; tentative D call: TRBD2 (5 bases). V shed 5 bases and J shed 0 bases, with 10 bases lying between them. This CDR3 is built from 14 residues. Per the germline V gene, CDR1 is SGHTA and CDR2 is FQGNSA. As DNA, the CDR3 is TGTGCCAGCAGCCCGGACTTGCACCAAGAGACCCAGTACTTC. It translates to CASSPDLHQETQYF.

V usage is TRBV20-1 and J usage is TRBJ1-2, with D possibly TRBD1 on 5 matching bases. Trimming shortened V by 6 bases and J by 2 bases, and 10 bases separated the two germline ends. The CDR3 contains 12 residues. Germline-derived CDR1 and CDR2 are DFQATT and SNEGSKA (reference sequence). CDR3 in amino acids: CSARRGNYGYTF. In DNA form, the CDR3 reads TGCAGTGCACGCCGGGGGAACTATGGCTACACCTTC.

This clonotype appeared many times. V gene TRBV2 combines with J gene TRBJ2-1; D is ambiguous. V dropped 4 bases and J dropped 7 bases, with 11 bases sitting between them. The germline V gene has CDR1 SNHLY and CDR2 FYNNEI. The CDR3 has 13 amino acids. CDR3 nucleotide sequence: TGTGCCAGCAGTGTGTCTAGACAAAATGAGCAGTTCTTC. Its translation is CASSVSRQNEQFF.

The rearrangement links TRBV30 to TRBJ2-2; 11 nucleotides match TRBD2. With V trimmed by 0 bases and J by 4 bases, 4 bases remained unmatched. The germline CDR1 and CDR2 sequences are GTSNPN and SVGIG (reference sequence). CDR3 size: 16 residues. The CDR3 DNA reads TGTGCCTGGAGTGTACGACTAGCGGGGAGCACCGGGGAGCTGTTTTTT. Translating gives CAWSVRLAGSTGELFF.

This chain uses TRBV18 with TRBJ2-3; no definite D call. The CDR3 runs to 14 residues. V was clipped by 0 bases and J by 4 bases, with 8 bases between them. CDR1 KGHSH and CDR2 LQKENI come from the germline V gene. The CDR3, as DNA: TGTGCCAGCTCACCACCAATCGCGGCAGATACGCAGTATTTT. Its translation is CASSPPIAADTQYF.

This clonotype was detected many times. This chain links TRBV12-3 or TRBV12-4 with TRBJ2-1, with 8 bases that match TRBD2. V shed 6 bases and J 7 bases; nucleotides not matched to a gene: 5. The CDR3 spans 13 residues. This chain's CDR3 is CASSPRGGNEQFF. CDR3 bases: TGTGCCAGCAGCCCCCGGGGGGGGAATGAGCAGTTCTTC.

This clonotype turned up a few times. The chain carries TRBV21-1 and TRBJ2-7; whether TRBD1, the table's D call, matches the DNA was not checked. TRBV21-1 is a pseudogene. The length of the CDR3 is 16 residues. The CDR3, as DNA: TGTGCCAGCAGCCCCAAATTACAGGGGTACATACACGAGCAGTACTTC. Protein: CASSPKLQGYIHEQYF.

This clonotype showed up many times. At one boundary the junction diverges from the germline segment, which might be a read error. The gene calls are TRBV15 and TRBJ2-6; TRBD1 matches 9 bases. The CDR3 is 19 amino acids. The germline V gene encodes CDR1 LNHNV and CDR2 YYDKDF (reference sequence). This CDR3 reads CATSGDRDRELAGANVLTF. The CDR3 DNA is TGTGCCACCAGCGGAGACCGGGACAGGGAATTAGCTGGGGCCAACGTCCTGACTTTC.

This clonotype came up many times. The rearrangement joins TRBV10-3 to TRBJ2-5; 9 positions agree with TRBD2. Germline loops: CDR1 ENHRY, CDR2 SYGVKD. CDR3 length: 19 residues. V gave up 0 bases and J gave up 2 bases; unmatched junction bases: 13. In nucleotides, the CDR3 is TGTGCCATCAGTGAGTCTTTCAGGACTAGCGCCCCAAGGCAAGAGACCCAGTACTTC. Translating gives CAISESFRTSAPRQETQYF.

This clonotype was counted many times. The rearrangement uses TRBV28 and TRBJ1-5, with 7 bases matching TRBD1. Germline V lookup: CDR1 MDHEN, CDR2 SYDVKM. CDR3 length equals 16 residues. Trimming cost V 6 bases and J 3 bases; bases outside gene matches: 11. The CDR3 nucleotides read TGTGCCAGCAGACCCTCCCGAACAGGGGACAATCAGCCCCAGCATTTT. It yields the protein CASRPSRTGDNQPQHF.

This sequence joins TRBV7-2 and TRBJ2-5; 13 bases are a match to TRBD2. Germline assignment: CDR1 SGHTA and CDR2 FQGNSA. V was pared by 5 bases and J by 5 bases, with 8 bases of the junction left unmatched. This CDR3 contains 16 residues. The CDR3 DNA follows: TGTGCCAGCAGCCCGGGACTAGCGGGACGTCGGGAGACCCAGTACTTC. This translates into CASSPGLAGRRETQYF.

This clonotype was found a few times. The chain joins TRBV24-1 to TRBJ2-5, with TRBD1 matching 8 bases. Germline trimming cut 4 bases from V and 5 bases from J; bases unmatched to any gene: 5. Germline-derived CDR1 and CDR2 are KGHDR and SFDVKD. CDR3 length: 14 residues. CDR3 loop: CATSETGGYETQYF. The CDR3 bases are TGTGCCACCAGTGAAACAGGGGGATACGAGACCCAGTACTTC.

The chain uses TRBV18 and TRBJ2-1; 14 nucleotides match TRBD2. Trimming cost V 3 bases and J 6 bases; bases outside gene matches: 4. The CDR3 covers 16 residues. Germline CDR1 and CDR2: KGHSH and LQKENI. In nucleotides, the CDR3 is TGTGCCAGCTCACCGACTAGCGGGGGGGTGTTCAATGAGCAGTTCTTC. Translating gives CASSPTSGGVFNEQFF.

This clonotype was observed a handful of times. The rearrangement links TRBV24-1 to TRBJ2-1; TRBD2 matches at 13 bases. With V trimmed by 1 base and J by 8 bases, 7 bases remained unmatched. The CDR3 covers 17 residues. Germline values: CDR1 KGHDR, CDR2 SFDVKD. The chain's CDR3 is CATSDLKGTSGVYEQFF. The CDR3 bases are TGTGCCACCAGTGATTTAAAAGGGACTAGCGGGGTCTATGAGCAGTTCTTC.

V and J are TRBV6-5 and TRBJ2-5; D unclear. Trimming removed 0 bases from V and 5 bases from J, with 13 bases in between. The CDR3 runs to 15 residues. Germline CDR1 MNHEY, CDR2 SVGAGI. This CDR3 reads CASSYSMVAGETQYF. DNA for the CDR3: TGTGCCAGCAGTTACTCGATGGTCGCTGGGGAGACCCAGTACTTC.

This clonotype came up a few times. The chain carries TRBV30 and TRBJ2-5; 7 positions agree with TRBD2. CDR1 is GTSNPN and CDR2 is SVGIG in the germline V gene (reference sequence). With V trimmed by 0 bases and J by 5 bases, 3 bases remained unmatched. The CDR3 length is 13 residues. The CDR3 DNA reads as TGTGCCTGGAGTGTAGTGGGAGGGGAGACCCAGTACTTC. Amino acid sequence: CAWSVVGGETQYF.

This chain joins TRBV7-3 and TRBJ1-1; D unresolved. CDR1 SGHTA and CDR2 FQGTGA come from the germline V gene. V gave up 5 bases and J gave up 4 bases, with 14 bases separating them. This CDR3 is 14 amino acids long. CDR3 sequence: CASSPRGSGTEAFF. For the CDR3, the DNA is TGTGCCAGCAGCCCCCGGGGTAGCGGCACTGAAGCTTTCTTT.

This clonotype was observed at least ten times. The chain combines TRBV4-3 with TRBJ2-2, with D hard to call. Deletions cut 1 base from V and 6 bases from J, with 6 bases between. CDR1 is LGHNA and CDR2 is YSLEER in the germline V gene. The CDR3 consists of 13 residues. In DNA form, the CDR3 reads TGCGCCAGCAGCCAAGCGTTTGCCGGGGAGCTGTTTTTT. Translating it yields CASSQAFAGELFF.

There are a few counts of this clonotype. V usage is TRBV10-3 and J usage is TRBJ2-5; D possibly matches TRBD1 or TRBD2 (6 bases each). The V end lost 10 bases, the J end lost 0 bases, and 15 bases lay between the germline ends. Germline values: CDR1 ENHRY, CDR2 SYGVKD. The CDR3 covers 14 residues. The CDR3 DNA reads as TGTGCCACCAAGGGGGGAGGCAACCAAGAGACCCAGTACTTC. Amino acids: CATKGGGNQETQYF.

This clonotype has ten or more counts. V is TRBV29-1 and J is TRBJ2-7; D possibly corresponds to TRBD1 (6 bases). CDR3 length: 15 residues. Germline V lookup: CDR1 SQVTM, CDR2 ANQGSEA. The V gene lost 0 bases and the J gene lost 2 bases, with 14 bases spanning the gap. CDR3 residues: CSVEDLAGVPYEQYF. The CDR3 nucleotides read TGCAGCGTTGAAGATCTGGCAGGGGTCCCCTACGAGCAGTACTTC.

The chain joins TRBV10-3 to TRBJ2-1; 13 bases are a match to TRBD2. The CDR3 contains 16 residues. J lost 4 bases, V lost 11 bases, and 11 bases had no gene match. Germline CDR1 is ENHRY and CDR2 is SYGVKD. The CDR3 DNA sequence: TGTGCCGCCAGGGGGGGGACTAGCGGGACGTACAATGAGCAGTTCTTC. Translated, it gives CAARGGTSGTYNEQFF.

This clonotype was seen once. The CDR3 loop is CASSFQRSGGGSPLHF. The CDR3 DNA reads as TGTGCCAGCAGCTTCCAACGCTCGGGGGGAGGATCACCCCTCCACTTT. The chain carries TRBV13 and TRBJ1-6; tentative D call: TRBD1 (5 bases). The length of the CDR3 is 16 residues. Germline V gene lookup returns CDR1 PRHDT and CDR2 FYEKMQ (reference sequence). V lost 3 bases to trimming and J lost 10 bases, with 19 bases between them. The full variable domain, its missing parts supplied by reference TRBV13 and TRBJ1-6, is AAGVIQSPRHLIKEKRETATLKCYPIPRHDTVYWYQQGPGQDPQFLISFYEKMQSDKGSIPDRFSAQQFSDYHSELNMSSLELGDSALYFCASSFQRSGGGSPLHFGNGTRLTVT.

The chain has TRBV9 and TRBJ2-7; the match to TRBD1 covers 7 bases. Germline CDR1 is SGDLS and CDR2 is YYNGEE. The CDR3 runs 14 residues. V shed 3 bases, J shed 3 bases, and the junction held 6 bases outside the gene matches. This CDR3 is CASSGTGDNYEQYF. The CDR3 DNA reads TGTGCCAGCAGCGGTACAGGGGACAACTACGAGCAGTACTTC.

This clonotype was counted only a few times. V usage is TRBV10-2 and J usage is TRBJ1-5, with TRBD1 as a possible D gene (6 bases). The CDR3 sequence is 14 residues long. Germline lookup yields CDR1 WSHSY and CDR2 SAAADI. The V end was cut by 7 bases, the J end by 2 bases, with 12 bases between. CDR3 sequence (DNA): TGCGCCAGCAAGGGGGTCTGGGGCAATCAGCCCCAGCATTTT. This sequence encodes CASKGVWGNQPQHF.

This clonotype was seen a few times. The chain uses TRBV28 and TRBJ2-7; D is perhaps TRBD1 or TRBD2 (5 bases each). The CDR3 is made up of 16 amino acids. Per the germline V gene, CDR1 is MDHEN and CDR2 is SYDVKM. Trimming removed 3 bases from V and 1 base from J, with 16 bases in between. The CDR3 nucleotides are TGTGCCAGCAGTTTGGCTCCGGGACGACGATCCTACGAGCAGTACTTC. This gives the protein CASSLAPGRRSYEQYF.

This clonotype was seen a handful of times. This chain joins TRBV11-2 and TRBJ2-3; TRBD2 agrees at 11 bases. In germline, CDR1 is SGHAT, CDR2 FQNNGV. The CDR3 consists of 14 residues. V shed 6 bases and J 5 bases; nucleotides not matched to a gene: 4. CDR3 sequence: CASRRTSGGDTQYF. The CDR3 DNA reads TGTGCCAGCAGACGAACTAGCGGGGGAGATACGCAGTATTTT.